This T cell receptor (beta chain) was observed in a study of blood T cell repertoires in COVID-19. Overall study: Specimens from acute and convalescent COVID-19 originated in the United States, Italy and Spain. T cells, B-cell-depleted T cells, or PBMCs supplied cDNA or gDNA.

Sequenced by immunoSEQ multiplex PCR; TCRdb stores in-frame clones only, minus some. The sample has nearly 100,000 clones, approximately 80% seen once. Germline CDR1 SGDLS, CDR2 YYNGEE. V was cut by 0 bases and J by 7 bases, with 10 bases left in between. The CDR3 length is 13 residues. The sequenced material came from peripheral blood. The V and J genes are TRBV9 and TRBJ1-2; D is perhaps TRBD1 (5 bases). The receptor was derived from an older man with acute or convalescent COVID-19. The CDR3: CASSVAGVGGYTF. The CDR3 nucleotides read TGTGCCAGCAGCGTAGCGGGGGTGGGTGGCTACACCTTC.